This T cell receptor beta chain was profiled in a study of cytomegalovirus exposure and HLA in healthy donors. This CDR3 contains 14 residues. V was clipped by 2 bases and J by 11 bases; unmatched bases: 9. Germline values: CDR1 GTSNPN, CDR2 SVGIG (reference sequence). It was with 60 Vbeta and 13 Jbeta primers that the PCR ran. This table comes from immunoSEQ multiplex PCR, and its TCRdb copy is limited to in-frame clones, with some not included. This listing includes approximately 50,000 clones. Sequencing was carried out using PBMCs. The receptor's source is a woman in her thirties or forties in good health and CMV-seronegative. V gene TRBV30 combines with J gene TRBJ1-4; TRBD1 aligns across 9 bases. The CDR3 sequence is CAWSRTDRGRKLFF. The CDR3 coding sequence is TGTGCCTGGAGTCGGACGGACAGGGGACGGAAACTGTTTTTT. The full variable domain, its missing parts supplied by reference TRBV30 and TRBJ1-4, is SQTIHQWPATLVQPVGSPLSLECTVEGTSNPNLYWYRQAAGRGLQLLFYSVGIGQISSEVPQNLSASRPQDRQFILSSKKLLLSDSGFYLCAWSRTDRGRKLFFGSGTQLSVL.